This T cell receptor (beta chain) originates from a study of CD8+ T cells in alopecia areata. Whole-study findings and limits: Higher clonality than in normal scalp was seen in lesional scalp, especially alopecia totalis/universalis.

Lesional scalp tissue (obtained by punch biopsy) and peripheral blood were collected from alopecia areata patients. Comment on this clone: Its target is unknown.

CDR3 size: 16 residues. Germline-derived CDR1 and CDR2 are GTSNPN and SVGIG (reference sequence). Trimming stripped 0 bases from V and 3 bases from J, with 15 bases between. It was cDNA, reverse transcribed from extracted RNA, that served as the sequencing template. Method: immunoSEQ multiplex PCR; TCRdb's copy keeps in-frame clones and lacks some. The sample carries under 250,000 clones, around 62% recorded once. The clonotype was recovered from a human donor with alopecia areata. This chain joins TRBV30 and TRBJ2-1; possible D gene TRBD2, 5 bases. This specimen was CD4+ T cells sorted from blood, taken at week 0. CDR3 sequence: CAWSVQPSRIYNEQFF. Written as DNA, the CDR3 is TGTGCCTGGAGTGTACAACCTAGCCGGATCTACAATGAGCAGTTCTTC.